Listed below are T cell receptor beta chains from one sample, sequenced in a study of blood T cell repertoires in COVID-19. Measured with immunoSEQ multiplex PCR; TCRdb has only the in-frame clones, and not every one. Here the sample spans around 100,000 clones, approximately 80% being singletons. The specimen sequenced was peripheral blood. These receptors all come from a woman between 65 and 79 years old with acute or convalescent COVID-19. CDR3s include the opening cysteine and the closing phenylalanine or tryptophan. The order of the fields is D gene, J gene, clone size, V gene, CDR3 DNA, CDR3 protein. A D gene is named only where the DNA matches it firmly. Some rows have no size entry. The others give once, few or many, or a class for an expanded clone.

- | TRBJ1-1 | - | TRBV10-3 | TGTGCCATCAGTGTAGGGGGGAACACTGAAGCTTTCTTT | CAISVGGNTEAFF
- | TRBJ1-1 | - | TRBV15 | TGTGCCACCAGCAGAGATTTTTCACGGGGTTTGACTGAAGCTTTCTTT | CATSRDFSRGLTEAFF
- | TRBJ2-1 | - | TRBV4-2 | TGTGCCAGCAGCCAAGGGCTAGGTGGTGAGCAGTTCTTC | CASSQGLGGEQFF
TRBD1 | TRBJ2-4 | - | TRBV30 | TGTGCCTGGAATCAACACAGGGGAAAAAACATTCAGTACTTC | CAWNQHRGKNIQYF
- | TRBJ1-1 | - | TRBV19 | TGTGCCAGTAGTATAGGCAGGGAGGGAACTGAAGCTTTCTTT | CASSIGREGTEAFF
TRBD2 | TRBJ2-5 | - | TRBV11-2 | TGTGCCAGCAGCTTAGGCGGGGGACCAGAGACCCAGTACTTC | CASSLGGGPETQYF
TRBD2 | TRBJ2-5 | - | TRBV5-5 | TGTGCCAGCTCTCCTCTGGGCCCCCGGGGGGATGAGACCCAGTACTTC | CASSPLGPRGDETQYF
TRBD1 | TRBJ2-1 | - | TRBV18 | TGTGCCAGCTCACCACCGAACAGGGGTGGGAATGAGCAGTTCTTC | CASSPPNRGGNEQFF
- | TRBJ2-2 | - | TRBV24-1 | TGTGCCACCAGTGATTTCAAGGGGTTAGGCCTGAACACCGGGGAGCTGTTTTTT | CATSDFKGLGLNTGELFF
TRBD1 | TRBJ2-7 | once | TRBV27 | TGTGCCAGCAGTGAAAAGCCGGGACAGCCTTACGAGCAGTACTTC | CASSEKPGQPYEQYF
TRBD2 | TRBJ2-5 | - | TRBV14 | TGTGCCAGCAGCCCCCACCTGGGGGGGACCACGACCCAGTACTTC | CASSPHLGGTTTQYF
TRBD1 | TRBJ1-2 | - | TRBV14 | TGTGCCAGCAGCCTCCAGGACAGGGGGCTGGACTACACCTTC | CASSLQDRGLDYTF
TRBD1 | TRBJ1-4 | - | TRBV10-3 | TGTGCCATCAGTAAGACAGGGGCTAATGAAAAACTGTTTTTT | CAISKTGANEKLFF
- | TRBJ1-1 | few | TRBV23-1 | TGCGCCAGCAGTCTCAGACAGGAGGACTCCACTGAAGCTTTCTTT | CASSLRQEDSTEAFF
- | TRBJ1-1 | - | TRBV19 | TGTGCCAGTAGTCAACTGGGGGGGAACACTGAAGCTTTCTTT | CASSQLGGNTEAFF
TRBD1 | TRBJ1-6 | - | TRBV10-2 | TGCGCCAGCAGTTATGACAGGGTTAATTCACCCCTCCACTTT | CASSYDRVNSPLHF
- | TRBJ2-1 | - | TRBV6-5 | TGTGCCAGCAGTTACTCCGGGGGGCTGAACAATGAGCAGTTCTTC | CASSYSGGLNNEQFF
TRBD2 | TRBJ2-1 | - | TRBV7-3 | TGTGCCAGCAGCTTCGGACTAGCGGGCGATGAGCAGTTCTTC | CASSFGLAGDEQFF
- | TRBJ2-1 | - | TRBV2 | TGTGCCACGGCGGGGTATGCCTTCTACAATGAGCAGTTCTTC | CATAGYAFYNEQFF
TRBD2 | TRBJ2-3 | - | TRBV5-1 | TGCGCCAGCAGCTTGGGACTAGCGGGAACAGATACGCAGTATTTT | CASSLGLAGTDTQYF
TRBD2 | TRBJ2-4 | - | TRBV2 | TGTGCCAGCAGTCGGACTCGGGCGGGGGAAAACATTCAGTACTTC | CASSRTRAGENIQYF
TRBD2 | TRBJ2-2 | - | TRBV2 | TGTGCCAGCAGTGCCTTAAGGACTAGCGGGGGAGCCGGGGAGCTGTTTTTT | CASSALRTSGGAGELFF
TRBD1 | TRBJ1-4 | - | TRBV10-3 | TGTGCCATCACAACCCCGGGACAGGGTGCTGAAAAACTGTTTTTT | CAITTPGQGAEKLFF
- | TRBJ1-4 | many | TRBV5-6 | TGTGCCAGCAGCTTGCGGTGGGGGCCGAGGGAAAAACTGTTTTTT | CASSLRWGPREKLFF
- | TRBJ1-3 | - | TRBV9 | TGTGCCAGCAGCGGCACCCCCAGGTACTCTGGAAACACCATATATTTT | CASSGTPRYSGNTIYF
TRBD1 | TRBJ1-5 | - | TRBV24-1 | TGTGCCACCCGGCCGGTGACAGGGAGTGGGGCCCAGCATTTT | CATRPVTGSGAQHF
TRBD1 | TRBJ1-1 | - | TRBV7-9 | TGTGCCAGCAGCTTAGACCGTGGGGACAGGGGAATTGAAGCTTTCTTT | CASSLDRGDRGIEAFF
TRBD1 | TRBJ1-1 | - | TRBV5-4 | TGTGCCAGCAGCCCTCAAACAGGGGGCACTGAAGCTTTCTTT | CASSPQTGGTEAFF
TRBD1 | TRBJ1-2 | - | TRBV6-2/TRBV6-3 | TGTGCCAGCAGTGCCTTACTTTCCGGGACAGAGGATGGCTACACCTTC | CASSALLSGTEDGYTF
TRBD2 | TRBJ2-1 | once | TRBV5-5 | TGTGCCAGCAGCCGACTAGCGGGGGGGCCGATTCATGAGCAGTTCTTC | CASSRLAGGPIHEQFF
- | TRBJ1-5 | - | TRBV19 | TGTGCCAGTACCCAAGGGGCAGCAAATCAGCCCCAGCATTTT | CASTQGAANQPQHF
- | TRBJ1-4 | - | TRBV30 | TGTGCCTGGAGGCAGGTTGGAGAAAAACTGTTTTTT | CAWRQVGEKLFF
- | TRBJ1-1 | once | TRBV29-1 | TGCAGCGGTGGGGACGGGGGCACTGAAGCTTTCTTT | CSGGDGGTEAFF
- | TRBJ2-3 | - | TRBV28 | TGTGCCAGCAGTGTGGGGCAGGCAGATACGCAGTATTTT | CASSVGQADTQYF